The sequence of this T cell receptor beta chain was determined in a study of molecular identifiers for immune sequencing clone quantification. About the research overall: RNA, taken in replicates from approximately 20,000 or 100,000 naive CD8 cells, was split five ways, with four sequenced.

One entry per CDR3 protein, called by TCRdb with MiXCR from the PCR reads. The sample consists of approximately 100,000 distinct CDR3 sequences, 35% to 40% of them appearing once. Germline V gene sequence: CDR1 SNHLY, CDR2 FYNNEI. There are 16 residues in the CDR3. Trimming at V came to 10 bases and at J to 6 bases, leaving 17 bases not matched to a gene. This clonotype has a count of ten or more. Its target is not known. Study-wide points: Shared barcodes on identical TCR molecules could underestimate the sizes of highly expanded clones. Clones of above 20 RNA copies carried over 98% of effector molecules; in naive cells they carried under 1%.

This TCR came from a human donor in good health. Some libraries in this study had Jurkat cell RNA spiked in. The chain couples TRBV2 to TRBJ2-3, with 9 bases lining up with TRBD2. Sequencing was done on a sample of naive CD8+ T cells from blood, with Jurkat cell RNA spiked in. This sample's subset: FACS-sorted CD8+CD4-CCR7+CD45RA+ naive T cells. As DNA, the CDR3 is TGTGCCACCAAACAGCCTCGTGGGACTAGCAAGGATACGCAGTATTTT. It encodes CATKQPRGTSKDTQYF.